These 12 T cell receptor beta chains share one sample of origin, sequenced in a study of CD8 T cells in Susac syndrome. A quantity of roughly 0.5 to 1 ug RNA underwent reverse transcription using random hexamers. From the immunoSEQ multiplex PCR reads, TCRdb called clonotypes with MiXCR, one entry per CDR3 protein. Of around 300,000 distinct CDR3 sequences detected, 65% to 90% appear once; the ten largest clones hold about 0.22%. Sequences were obtained from CD8+ T cells from PBMCs. These TCRs come from a human donor with multiple sclerosis.

V and J are TRBV27 and TRBJ2-7, with 7 bases that match TRBD1. Germline CDR1 and CDR2: MNHEY and SMNVEV (reference sequence). Trimming took 5 bases from V and 4 from J; bases not matched to a gene: 8. CDR3 length equals 14 residues. The CDR3 DNA sequence: TGTGCCAGCAGTCTACAGGGGCCGTCTTACGAGCAGTACTTC. Encoded protein: CASSLQGPSYEQYF.

V usage is TRBV27 and J usage is TRBJ1-3; 9 bases fit TRBD1. V lost 3 bases to trimming and J lost 8 bases; unmatched junction nucleotides: 2. Germline-derived CDR1 and CDR2 are MNHEY and SMNVEV (reference sequence). This CDR3 spans 13 amino acids. The CDR3 protein is CASSLDRGHTIYF. DNA of the CDR3: TGTGCCAGCAGTTTGGACAGGGGCCACACCATATATTTT.

This clonotype was counted a few times. The chain employs TRBV20-1 and TRBJ2-6, with 7 bases identical to TRBD1. This CDR3 has 16 residues. J gave up 0 bases and V 5 bases, and 7 bases lay outside the gene matches. Germline V lookup: CDR1 DFQATT, CDR2 SNEGSKA (reference sequence). The CDR3 reads CSAGPRQGSGANVLTF. As DNA, the CDR3 is TGCAGTGCTGGCCCCAGACAGGGCTCTGGGGCCAACGTCCTGACTTTC.

This chain links TRBV29-1 with TRBJ2-3; D is tentatively TRBD1 or TRBD2 (6 bases each). Germline V gives CDR1 SQVTM, CDR2 ANQGSEA. V lost 7 bases and J 8 bases, leaving 19 bases between the germline ends. CDR3 length: 13 amino acids. CDR3 nucleotides: TGCAGCGCGCATCCAGGGGCCGGGGGTACGCAGTATTTT. Amino acid sequence: CSAHPGAGGTQYF.

The CDR3 protein is CSVNLADFTDTQYF. The CDR3 DNA reads as TGCAGCGTCAACTTAGCGGATTTCACAGATACGCAGTATTTT. The chain joins TRBV29-1 to TRBJ2-3, with a tentative D call TRBD2 (6 bases). The CDR3 consists of 14 residues. In germline, CDR1 is SQVTM, CDR2 ANQGSEA. The V gene lost 6 bases and the J gene lost 2 bases, with 15 bases spanning the gap.

V usage is TRBV7-2 and J usage is TRBJ2-7, with D possibly being TRBD1 (6 bases). Trimming left V 3 bases short and J 6 bases short, with 9 bases between. The CDR3 length is 12 residues. Germline values: CDR1 SGHTA, CDR2 FQGNSA. In DNA, the CDR3 is TGTGCCAGCAGCTTTCAGGGGTTCGAGCAGTACTTC. Amino acid sequence: CASSFQGFEQYF.

This clonotype was recorded only once. The CDR3 does not close with the conserved phenylalanine or tryptophan, likely indicating a read error. This rearrangement joins TRBV27 to TRBJ2-3; D perhaps matches TRBD2 (6 bases). The germline V gene has CDR1 MNHEY and CDR2 SMNVEV (reference sequence). The V end lost 2 bases, the J end lost 4 bases, and 10 bases lay between the germline ends. This CDR3 comprises 14 residues. CDR3 sequence: CASSLMRDADTQYI. The CDR3 nucleotides read TGTGCCAGCAGTTTAATGCGGGACGCAGATACGCAGTATATT.

The rearrangement uses TRBV28 and TRBJ2-6; the D gene is possibly TRBD2 (5 bases). The CDR3 covers 15 residues. The germline V gene encodes CDR1 MDHEN and CDR2 SYDVKM. Between the trimmed V and J ends, which lost 6 bases and 0 bases, there was a span of 9 bases. CDR3 in DNA: TGTGCCAGCAGCCGAGGGTACTCTGGGGCCAACGTCCTGACTTTC. Protein: CASSRGYSGANVLTF.

The V call is TRBV28, the J call TRBJ2-5; TRBD1 matches 8 bases. The CDR3 sequence is 15 residues long. V was clipped by 6 bases and J by 1 base; unmatched bases: 7. CDR1 and CDR2 (germline): MDHEN, SYDVKM. CDR3 residues: CASRTTGATQETQYF. The CDR3 DNA is TGTGCCAGCAGAACGACAGGGGCTACCCAAGAGACCCAGTACTTC.

The rearrangement uses TRBV7-3 and TRBJ2-1; 8 bases are a match to TRBD2. V shed 2 bases, J shed 6 bases, and the junction held 15 bases outside the gene matches. The CDR3 totals 18 residues. Germline V gene data show CDR1 as SGHTA and CDR2 as FQGTGA. CDR3 DNA: TGTGCCAGCAGCTTAGATTTGGCTAGCGGGTCGTACGTCAATGAGCAGTTCTTC. Its translation is CASSLDLASGSYVNEQFF.

In this sample, this clonotype turned up once. V gene TRBV12-3 or TRBV12-4 combines with J gene TRBJ1-2, with 7 bases that match TRBD1. The CDR3 has 14 amino acids. The V and J ends lost 2 bases and 4 bases, in that order; junction bases with no gene match: 4. The DNA of the CDR3 is TGTGCCAGCAGTTTACAGGGGGGGGCCTATGGCTACACCTTC. Protein product: CASSLQGGAYGYTF.

This chain connects TRBV10-2 to TRBJ1-4; D is unclear. Trimming took off 6 bases at V and 8 bases at J, with 4 bases between the two ends. The CDR3 loop spans 10 amino acids. The germline V gene encodes CDR1 WSHSY and CDR2 SAAADI. CDR3 coding DNA: TGCGCCAGCAGACAAGAAAAACTGTTTTTT. It specifies CASRQEKLFF.